Following are 18 T cell receptor beta chains from one sample sequenced in a study of shared clonotypes between healthy human individuals. Selected positively for CCR7 and CD45RO-negative, naive CD8 cells excluded terminally differentiated effector memory CD45RA+ cells. The method was immunoSEQ multiplex PCR; TCRdb's version includes in-frame clones alone and lacks a portion of them. The repertoire holds roughly 2,000,000 clones, with 80% to 95% as singletons. Sequenced material: naive CD8+ T cells from PBMCs. All receptors derive from a man in his late teens or twenties in good health. Some clones in this sample may be carry-over from other donors' samples.

V is TRBV2 and J is TRBJ2-1; 8 bases are shared with TRBD1. The CDR3 has 16 amino acids. CDR1 and CDR2 (germline): SNHLY, FYNNEI. After removal of 6 bases from V and 2 bases from J, the junction contained 9 bases not matched to a gene. The CDR3 region has the DNA TGTGCCAGCAGAGGACAGGGAAAAACGACCTACAATGAGCAGTTCTTC. Protein product: CASRGQGKTTYNEQFF.

The rearrangement uses TRBV7-9 and TRBJ2-3; D is unclear. Trimming took 2 bases from V and 7 from J, leaving 16 bases between them. CDR3 length: 15 residues. In germline, CDR1 is SEHNR, CDR2 FQNEAQ (reference sequence). The CDR3 protein is CASSLFFGRRNTQYF. Written as DNA, the CDR3 is TGTGCCAGCAGCTTATTTTTTGGACGGCGAAATACGCAGTATTTT. Full variable domain (missing parts from reference TRBV7-9 and TRBJ2-3): DTGVSQNPRHKITKRGQNVTFRCDPISEHNRLYWYRQTLGQGPEFLTYFQNEAQLEKSRLLSDRFSAERPKGSFSTLEIQRTEQGDSAMYLCASSLFFGRRNTQYFGPGTRLTVL.

The V and J genes are TRBV7-8 and TRBJ1-3; TRBD1 might be the D (6 bases). This CDR3 has 13 residues. The V end was cut by 1 base, the J end by 6 bases, with 7 bases between. Germline V CDR1 and CDR2: SGHVS, FQNEAQ. CDR3 residues: CASSLGTVNTIYF. The CDR3 DNA reads as TGTGCCAGCAGCTTAGGGACAGTAAACACCATATATTTT.

The rearrangement links TRBV7-2 to TRBJ2-1; D is perhaps TRBD1 (5 bases). Trimming cost V 3 bases and J 5 bases, with 11 bases left between them. CDR1 and CDR2 (germline): SGHTA, FQGNSA. CDR3 length equals 14 residues. The DNA for the CDR3 is TGTGCCAGCAGCTTTGCAGGGCGAGACAATGAGCAGTTCTTC. Protein product: CASSFAGRDNEQFF.

V usage is TRBV13 and J usage is TRBJ1-1; D is unresolved. Germline V CDR1 and CDR2: PRHDT, FYEKMQ (reference sequence). V lost 3 bases, J lost 5 bases, and 7 bases lay in between. The CDR3 runs 12 residues. CDR3 residues: CASSFPETEAFF. For the CDR3, the DNA is TGTGCCAGCAGCTTCCCGGAAACTGAAGCTTTCTTT. Full variable domain (missing parts from reference TRBV13 and TRBJ1-1): AAGVIQSPRHLIKEKRETATLKCYPIPRHDTVYWYQQGPGQDPQFLISFYEKMQSDKGSIPDRFSAQQFSDYHSELNMSSLELGDSALYFCASSFPETEAFFGQGTRLTVV.

The chain couples TRBV12-5 to TRBJ2-1; 12 bases map to TRBD2. Germline V gene data show CDR1 as LGHNT and CDR2 as FRNRAP. The V gene end was trimmed by 1 base and the J gene end by 0 bases; junction bases not matched to a gene: 10. The CDR3 is made up of 20 amino acids. In nucleotides, the CDR3 is TGTGCTAGTGGTTTGGACAAACTAGCGGGAGGTTTAAGCTCCTACAATGAGCAGTTCTTC. Translation gives CASGLDKLAGGLSSYNEQFF. The full variable domain, in which reference TRBV12-5 and TRBJ2-1 provide the parts outside the CDR3, is DARVTQTPRHKVTEMGQEVTMRCQPILGHNTVFWYRQTMMQGLELLAYFRNRAPLDDSGMPKDRFSAEMPDATLATLKIQPSEPRDSAVYFCASGLDKLAGGLSSYNEQFFGPGTRLTVL.

The chain couples TRBV14 to TRBJ2-7; 8 bases match TRBD2. V lost 0 bases and J lost 5; bases outside the gene matches: 6. The CDR3 sequence is 15 residues long. Germline V CDR1 and CDR2: SGHDN, FVKESK. CDR3 coding DNA: TGTGCCAGCAGCCAAGACGGGCTAGCGGGCAACGAGCAGTACTTC. It yields the protein CASSQDGLAGNEQYF. Variable domain in full (rest from reference TRBV14 and TRBJ2-7): EAGVTQFPSHSVIEKGQTVTLRCDPISGHDNLYWYRRVMGKEIKFLLHFVKESKQDESGMPNNRFLAERTGGTYSTLKVQPAELEDSGVYFCASSQDGLAGNEQYFGPGTRLTVT.

The chain employs TRBV27 and TRBJ1-5; possibly TRBD1 for D (5 bases). CDR1 is MNHEY, CDR2 SMNVEV, per germline (reference sequence). The CDR3 runs 15 residues. V dropped 5 bases and J dropped 6 bases, with 17 bases sitting between them. The CDR3 DNA is TGTGCCAGCAGTCAGGGCGGCATGAGGGGTCAGCCCCAGCATTTT. Amino acid sequence: CASSQGGMRGQPQHF.

The genes are TRBV27 and TRBJ1-5; no firm D call. CDR1 and CDR2 from the germline V gene are MNHEY and SMNVEV (reference sequence). Trimming took off 7 bases at V and 3 bases at J, with 13 bases between the two ends. The CDR3 sequence is 14 residues long. CDR3: CASMKAGINQPQHF. CDR3 sequence (DNA): TGTGCCAGCATGAAGGCAGGCATCAATCAGCCCCAGCATTTT.

This rearrangement joins TRBV10-3 to TRBJ2-1, with 14 positions matching TRBD2. Looked up from germline, CDR1 is ENHRY and CDR2 is SYGVKD. This CDR3 spans 17 amino acids. J was trimmed by 7 bases and V by 4 bases; bases with no gene match: 9. The chain's CDR3 is CAISAGLAGVHENEQFF. CDR3 DNA: TGTGCCATCAGTGCGGGACTAGCGGGAGTTCATGAAAATGAGCAGTTCTTC.

This chain connects TRBV9 to TRBJ1-2; D unresolved. V lost 3 bases, J lost 4 bases, and 13 bases lay in between. Germline values: CDR1 SGDLS, CDR2 YYNGEE. This CDR3 has 14 residues. CDR3 bases: TGTGCCAGCAGCGCTAATGATGGGAGCTATGGCTACACCTTC. Translated, it gives CASSANDGSYGYTF.

V and J are TRBV11-1 and TRBJ2-3; perhaps TRBD1 as D (5 bases). Germline V gene sequence: CDR1 SGHAT, CDR2 FQDESV (reference sequence). Trimming stripped 4 bases from V and 2 bases from J, with 13 bases between. The CDR3 covers 15 residues. Here the CDR3 DNA reads TGTGCCAGCAGCTATGGCAGGGATCACACAGATACGCAGTATTTT. It encodes CASSYGRDHTDTQYF.

CDR3 region: CASSIVGARNEQFF. The CDR3, as DNA: TGTGCCAGTAGTATAGTGGGGGCAAGGAATGAGCAGTTCTTC. This chain links TRBV19 with TRBJ2-1; tentatively, D is TRBD1 (6 bases). With 1 base removed from V and 7 bases from J, the gap between germline ends came to 11 bases. CDR1 is LNHDA, CDR2 SQIVND, per germline (reference sequence). The CDR3 loop spans 14 amino acids.

The genes are TRBV5-6 and TRBJ2-5, with TRBD1 identical over 7 bases. The CDR3 has 15 amino acids. Germline lookup yields CDR1 SGHDT and CDR2 YYEEEE. With V trimmed by 0 bases and J by 5 bases, 7 bases remained unmatched. This chain's CDR3 is CASSLEWTGPETQYF. CDR3 DNA: TGTGCCAGCAGCTTGGAATGGACAGGACCTGAGACCCAGTACTTC.

CDR3 protein: CASSLGVQQPQHF. CDR3 sequence (DNA): TGTGCCAGCAGTTTAGGGGTGCAGCAGCCCCAGCATTTT. This rearrangement joins TRBV28 to TRBJ1-5; D is unclear. V was clipped by 2 bases and J by 7 bases, with 9 bases between them. This CDR3 region has 13 residues. From germline, CDR1 is MDHEN and CDR2 SYDVKM.

With regard to this clone: The same CDR3 can be traced to other DNA sequences in this sample. The chain combines TRBV30 with TRBJ2-7; 8 positions match TRBD1. Germline CDR1 reads GTSNPN; CDR2 reads SVGIG (reference sequence). After removal of 2 bases from V and 1 base from J, the junction contained 7 bases not matched to a gene. The CDR3 is 15 residues long. The CDR3 DNA follows: TGTGCCTGGAGTCCCTGGGACAGGCCTTCCTACGAGCAGTACTTC. Translating it yields CAWSPWDRPSYEQYF.

The CDR3, as DNA: TGTGCCAGCAGCGGGGAGAGACACTCGAACACTGAAGCTTTCTTT. Its protein product is CASSGERHSNTEAFF. The V call is TRBV9, the J call TRBJ1-1; D is uncertain. V was cut by 3 bases and J by 1 base, with 13 bases left in between. The CDR3 has 15 residues. Germline loops: CDR1 SGDLS, CDR2 YYNGEE.

The chain employs TRBV27 and TRBJ1-1, with 8 positions matching TRBD1. The trim removed 4 bases at V and 11 bases at J, leaving 3 bases unmatched. The CDR3 totals 11 residues. Germline V CDR1 and CDR2: MNHEY, SMNVEV (reference sequence). CDR3 nucleotides: TGTGCCAGCAGTTCAGGGGGCCGGGCTTTCTTT. The encoded protein is CASSSGGRAFF.